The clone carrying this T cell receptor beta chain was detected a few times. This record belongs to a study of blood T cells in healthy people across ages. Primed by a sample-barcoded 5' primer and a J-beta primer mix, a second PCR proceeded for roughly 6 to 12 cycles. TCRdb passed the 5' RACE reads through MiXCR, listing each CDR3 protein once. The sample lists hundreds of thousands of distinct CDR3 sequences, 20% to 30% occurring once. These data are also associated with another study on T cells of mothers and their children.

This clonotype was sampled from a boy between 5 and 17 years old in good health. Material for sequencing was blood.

CDR3 sequence (DNA): TGTGCCAGCTCGTCGGGCACAAGGTTTACCTACGAGCAGTACTTC. The encoded protein is CASSSGTRFTYEQYF. The chain couples TRBV2 to TRBJ2-7; D is unclear. CDR1 is SNHLY, CDR2 FYNNEI, per germline. Deletions cut 8 bases from V and 2 bases from J, with 19 bases between. The CDR3 totals 15 residues. Using reference TRBV2 and TRBJ2-7 for the parts outside the CDR3, the full variable domain is EPEVTQTPSHQVTQMGQEVILRCVPISNHLYFYWYRQILGQKVEFLVSFYNNEISEKSEIFDDQFSVERPDGSNFTLKIRSTKLEDSAMYFCASSSGTRFTYEQYFGPGTRLTVT.